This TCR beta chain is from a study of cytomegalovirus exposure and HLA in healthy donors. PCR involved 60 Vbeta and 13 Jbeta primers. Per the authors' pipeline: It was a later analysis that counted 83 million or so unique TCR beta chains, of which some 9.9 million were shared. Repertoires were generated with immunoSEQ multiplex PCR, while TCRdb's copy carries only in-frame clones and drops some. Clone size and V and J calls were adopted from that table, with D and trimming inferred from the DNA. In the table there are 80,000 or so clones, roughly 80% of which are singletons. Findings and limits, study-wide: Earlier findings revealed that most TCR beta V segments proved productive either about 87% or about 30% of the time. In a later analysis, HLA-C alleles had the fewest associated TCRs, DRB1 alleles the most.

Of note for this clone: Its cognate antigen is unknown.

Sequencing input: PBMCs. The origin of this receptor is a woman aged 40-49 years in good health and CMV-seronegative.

CDR3 coding DNA: TGTGCCAGCAGCTTAGGCGGGGGGACCAACACCGGGGAGCTGTTTTTT. It specifies CASSLGGGTNTGELFF. This chain links TRBV7-6 with TRBJ2-2; TRBD2 matches 8 bases. The CDR3 spans 16 residues. CDR1 SGHVS and CDR2 FNYEAQ come from the germline V gene. V shed 1 base and J 2 bases; nucleotides not matched to a gene: 3.